This T cell receptor (beta chain) was documented in a study of T cell repertoires and HLA-DP antigens. At the level of the study: Sorted CD137+CD4+ samples averaged around 200 ng DNA; pre-culture CD4+ samples, 1,000 to 1,500 ng.

The CDR3 is 15 residues long. The V and J ends lost 4 bases and 7 bases, in that order; junction bases with no gene match: 10. Germline V gene sequence: CDR1 SNHLY, CDR2 FYNNEI. Regarding the study as a whole: Responder cells were total CD4+ cells with a HeLa antigen-presenting system.

Here immunoSEQ multiplex PCR was the method, and the copy in TCRdb shows in-frame clones only, minus some. The table shows 90,000 to 130,000 clones, with 80% to 95% occurring only once. For this clone: Its antigen is undetermined.

Material for sequencing was CD4+ T cells from PBMCs. The receptor comes from a woman younger than 35 in good health and CMV-seronegative. The rearrangement joins TRBV2 to TRBJ2-1; 7 nucleotides match TRBD2. The CDR3 region is CASSVGREPSNEQFF. CDR3 DNA sequence: TGTGCCAGCAGTGTAGGGCGGGAGCCGAGTAATGAGCAGTTCTTC. Combining the CDR3 with reference TRBV2 and TRBJ2-1 gives the whole variable domain EPEVTQTPSHQVTQMGQEVILRCVPISNHLYFYWYRQILGQKVEFLVSFYNNEISEKSEIFDDQFSVERPDGSNFTLKIRSTKLEDSAMYFCASSVGREPSNEQFFGPGTRLTVL.